This TCR beta chain came from a study of Graves' ophthalmopathy and Graves' hyperthyroidism. V lost 3 bases and J lost 7, with 13 bases in between. This CDR3 spans 13 amino acids. CDR1 and CDR2 (germline): LNHDA, SQIVND (reference sequence). RNA transcripts were the source from which TCR beta CDR3 regions were amplified. HTBI primers were employed in first-round RT-PCR, then a second-round multiplex PCR followed. MiXCR, run by TCRdb on the multiplex PCR reads, gives a single entry per CDR3 protein. The sample holds 170,000 or so distinct CDR3 sequences, approximately 38% seen once. The rearrangement links TRBV19 to TRBJ2-7, with D perhaps matching TRBD2 (6 bases). Sequenced sample: peripheral blood. This sequence was found in a woman aged 40 to 50 with Graves' ophthalmopathy. CDR3 loop: CASSIRGLDEQYF. The CDR3 nucleotides are TGTGCCAGTAGTATCCGGGGGTTAGATGAGCAGTACTTC.